One sample yielded the 17 T cell receptor beta chains listed below, sequenced in a study of early T cells in non-severe SARS-CoV-2 infection. MiXCR, run by TCRdb on the 5' RACE reads, gives a single entry per CDR3 protein. The repertoire includes approximately 97,000 distinct CDR3 sequences, 11% of them detected once, and around 4.3% sits in the top ten. Sequenced material: whole blood, taken at baseline. These receptors were collected from an adult who was a healthcare worker with PCR-confirmed SARS-CoV-2 infection or an uninfected control (not recorded which).

This clonotype was detected ten times or more. For the CDR3, the DNA is TGTGCCAGCAGCTCTATCTACACTGAAGCTTTCTTT. It yields the protein CASSSIYTEAFF. V is TRBV11-2 and J is TRBJ1-1; D remains ambiguous. Germline CDR1 and CDR2: SGHAT and FQNNGV. Deletions cut 4 bases from V and 3 bases from J, with 6 bases between. The CDR3 is 12 residues long.

This clonotype was observed many times. The chain combines TRBV6-6 with TRBJ1-1, with 8 nucleotides matching TRBD1. With V trimmed by 4 bases and J by 6 bases, 4 bases remained unmatched. The CDR3 is 13 amino acids. Germline V CDR1 and CDR2: MNHNY, SVGAGI (reference sequence). The CDR3 spells CASSSGQGSEAFF. As DNA, the CDR3 is TGTGCCAGCAGTTCTGGACAGGGCTCTGAAGCTTTCTTT.

The genes are TRBV5-6 and TRBJ2-1, with TRBD2 as a possible D gene (5 bases). CDR1 is SGHDT, CDR2 YYEEEE, per germline. This CDR3 has 15 amino acids. V lost 1 base to trimming and J lost 5 bases, with 13 bases between them. CDR3 bases: TGTGCCAGCAGCTTGTATGCGGGTTCCCACAATGAGCAGTTCTTC. Its protein is CASSLYAGSHNEQFF.

This clonotype was counted at least ten times. This chain connects TRBV18 to TRBJ1-3; no clear D. This CDR3 has 15 amino acids. CDR1 KGHSH and CDR2 LQKENI come from the germline V gene. Between the trimmed V and J ends, which lost 3 bases and 0 bases, there was a span of 9 bases. Here the CDR3 reads CASSPDWSSGNTIYF. In nucleotides, the CDR3 is TGTGCCAGCTCACCGGACTGGAGCTCTGGAAACACCATATATTTT.

This clonotype showed up many times. This chain uses TRBV4-2 with TRBJ1-1; no definite D call. This CDR3 comprises 14 residues. The V end was cut by 0 bases, the J end by 1 base, with 6 bases between. In germline, CDR1 is LGHNA, CDR2 YNFKEQ. CDR3 amino acids: CASSQDIGNTEAFF. The CDR3 DNA reads TGTGCCAGCAGCCAAGATATCGGGAACACTGAAGCTTTCTTT.

In its sample, this clonotype was seen a few times. The V and J genes are TRBV4-3 and TRBJ1-2; 8 bases line up with TRBD1. V lost 1 base, J lost 6 bases, and 7 bases stayed unmatched. Germline V CDR1 and CDR2: LGHNA, YSLEER. This CDR3 is 15 amino acids long. CDR3 nucleotides: TGCGCCAGCAGCCAAGTTACAGGGGGAACGGATGGCTACACCTTC. It encodes CASSQVTGGTDGYTF.

This clonotype was observed at least ten times. The chain combines TRBV3-1 with TRBJ2-2, with a tentative D call TRBD2 (6 bases). CDR1 and CDR2 from the germline V gene are LGHDT and YNNKEL (reference sequence). There are 13 residues in the CDR3. The V end lost 2 bases, the J end lost 8 bases, and 9 bases lay between the germline ends. CDR3 region: CASSQRDSGELFF. The CDR3 DNA sequence: TGTGCCAGCAGCCAAAGGGACTCTGGGGAGCTGTTTTTT.

This clonotype came up many times. V usage is TRBV10-2 and J usage is TRBJ2-3; 11 positions agree with TRBD2. V shed 3 bases, J shed 3 bases, and the junction held 2 bases outside the gene matches. Germline lookup yields CDR1 WSHSY and CDR2 SAAADI. The length of the CDR3 is 15 residues. This CDR3 reads CASSDWTSGTDTQYF. The CDR3 nucleotides read TGCGCCAGCAGTGATTGGACTAGCGGGACAGATACGCAGTATTTT.

This clonotype was picked up a small number of times. V is TRBV28 and J is TRBJ2-5; tentative D call: TRBD1 (5 bases). The CDR3 consists of 16 residues. V was shortened by 3 bases and J by 2 bases, with 16 bases between the two germline ends. CDR1 and CDR2 from the germline V gene are MDHEN and SYDVKM. The CDR3 bases are TGTGCCAGCAGTTTTAGGCAGGGTGGTGGGCAAGAGACCCAGTACTTC. It specifies CASSFRQGGGQETQYF.

This clonotype was detected only a few times. The rearrangement links TRBV19 to TRBJ2-3; perhaps TRBD2 as D (6 bases). Germline-derived CDR1 and CDR2 are LNHDA and SQIVND (reference sequence). This CDR3 is 15 amino acids long. V was trimmed by 3 bases and J by 1 base, leaving 11 bases between them. CDR3 sequence (DNA): TGTGCCAGTAGTATGGGGGACTGGCGCACAGATACGCAGTATTTT. This gives the protein CASSMGDWRTDTQYF.

This clonotype was detected a few times. As DNA, the CDR3 is TGTGCCAGTGTCCTGGACCCTTTGGGCGGCTACACCTTC. Translation: CASVLDPLGGYTF. The chain combines TRBV19 with TRBJ1-2; no clear D. CDR1 and CDR2 (germline): LNHDA, SQIVND (reference sequence). CDR3 length equals 13 residues. V lost 8 bases and J 8 bases, leaving 18 bases between the germline ends.

The chain has TRBV6-6 and TRBJ2-2; the match to TRBD2 covers 13 bases. The CDR3 length is 16 residues. Germline values: CDR1 MNHNY, CDR2 SVGAGI (reference sequence). Trimming at V came to 7 bases and at J to 6 bases, leaving 8 bases not matched to a gene. DNA for the CDR3: TGTGCCAGCATCCGGACTAGCGGGAGTGTCGCCGGGGAGCTGTTTTTT. Translation gives CASIRTSGSVAGELFF.

The rearrangement uses TRBV7-9 and TRBJ2-1, with no clear D. Germline lookup yields CDR1 SEHNR and CDR2 FQNEAQ (reference sequence). Deletions cut 3 bases from V and 6 bases from J, with 12 bases between. This CDR3 is 14 amino acids long. The CDR3 DNA sequence: TGTGCCAGCAGCTTTGGTCGGGTACTCAATGAGCAGTTCTTC. Encoded protein: CASSFGRVLNEQFF.

This clonotype was detected many times. The chain couples TRBV18 to TRBJ1-1; D remains unclear. Per germline, CDR1 KGHSH and CDR2 LQKENI. The CDR3 contains 17 residues. V gave up 6 bases and J gave up 4 bases, with 24 bases separating them. The DNA for the CDR3 is TGTGCCAGCTCCCTAAGTGCCTTGCGGGGTGGAGGCACTGAAGCTTTCTTT. Translation gives CASSLSALRGGGTEAFF.

This clonotype was detected many times. The CDR3 coding sequence is TGCGCCAGCAGTGGGGTAGCGGGAGCTCATGCCGCCACAGATACGCAGTATTTT. Translating it yields CASSGVAGAHAATDTQYF. The chain couples TRBV10-1 to TRBJ2-3, with 9 bases identical to TRBD2. CDR1 is WNHNN, CDR2 SYGVQD, per germline (reference sequence). The CDR3 extends over 18 amino acids. Losses at the gene ends were 4 bases for V and 2 bases for J; bases not matched to a gene: 13.

This clonotype was picked up many times. V usage is TRBV12-3 or TRBV12-4 and J usage is TRBJ1-5; no definite D call. The CDR3 has 12 residues. V gave up 3 bases and J gave up 0 bases, with 0 bases separating them. CDR3 nucleotide sequence: TGTGCCAGCAGTTTTAGCAATCAGCCCCAGCATTTT. Amino acid sequence: CASSFSNQPQHF.

There are a few counts of this clonotype. The chain joins TRBV3-1 to TRBJ2-7, with D possibly being TRBD1 (5 bases). This CDR3 is 15 amino acids long. Trimming pared 0 bases from V and 4 bases from J, leaving 13 bases between. The V gene's germline CDR1 is LGHDT and CDR2 YNNKEL (reference sequence). CDR3 sequence (DNA): TGTGCCAGCAGCCAAGATCCAGGGCCGACTTACGAGCAGTACTTC. This sequence encodes CASSQDPGPTYEQYF.